The 17 T cell receptor beta chains in this list originate from one sample, sequenced in a study of immunodeficiency. Assay: immunoSEQ multiplex PCR; the TCRdb copy retains only in-frame clones and omits some. Among approximately 2,500 clones listed, approximately 89% were seen once. These receptors are not linked to any known antigen. General study results and limits: In CD4+ T cells, patient V-J pairing and entropy resembled controls.

Sequenced: CD4+ T cells from blood. The source is a woman younger than 30 with POLD1 deficiency.

The rearrangement joins TRBV5-1 to TRBJ2-1; 13 nucleotides match TRBD2. Germline CDR1 SGHRS, CDR2 YFSETQ. The CDR3 is made up of 16 amino acids. Trimming cost V 5 bases and J 7 bases; bases outside gene matches: 9. CDR3 residues: CASRGLTSGRQNEQFF. DNA of the CDR3: TGCGCCAGCAGAGGGCTGACTAGCGGGAGGCAGAATGAGCAGTTCTTC.

J is TRBJ2-2 and V is TRBV18; TRBD2 aligns across 13 bases. The J segment lost 1 base and the V segment lost 6 bases, leaving 5 bases of the junction unmatched. This CDR3 has 17 amino acids. Germline CDR1 and CDR2: KGHSH and LQKENI. The CDR3 spells CASSHGLAGENTGELFF. For the CDR3, the DNA is TGTGCCAGCTCCCATGGACTAGCGGGAGAGAACACCGGGGAGCTGTTTTTT.

The J gene is TRBJ2-1, the V gene TRBV5-1, with 14 bases identical to TRBD2. The germline CDR1 and CDR2 sequences are SGHRS and YFSETQ. CDR3 length: 16 residues. V shed 0 bases and J 10 bases; nucleotides not matched to a gene: 6. The CDR3 DNA is TGCGCCAGCAGCTTGGGACTAGCGGGAGGGCTCGGGGAGCAGTTCTTC. It encodes CASSLGLAGGLGEQFF.

The chain couples TRBV4-1 to TRBJ1-2; D might be TRBD1 (5 bases). CDR3 length: 16 amino acids. The V gene's germline CDR1 is MGHRA and CDR2 YSYEKL. Between the trimmed V and J ends, which lost 1 base and 4 bases, there was a span of 16 bases. In nucleotides, the CDR3 is TGCGCCAGCAGCCAAGGTTCAGGGCCTACGGTCTATGGCTACACCTTC. It codes for CASSQGSGPTVYGYTF.

The chain employs TRBV7-2 and TRBJ1-2; a possible D gene is TRBD1 (6 bases). CDR1 is SGHTA, CDR2 FQGNSA, per germline. V lost 3 bases, J lost 1 base, and 18 bases lay in between. This CDR3 comprises 17 residues. DNA of the CDR3: TGTGCCAGCAGCTTGGGTGCCGGGACACCTTTTAACTATGGCTACACCTTC. As protein: CASSLGAGTPFNYGYTF.

This rearrangement joins TRBV6-5 to TRBJ2-5; 10 nucleotides agree with TRBD2. CDR3 length equals 14 residues. V gave up 0 bases and J gave up 7 bases; unmatched junction bases: 2. Germline assignment: CDR1 MNHEY and CDR2 SVGAGI. CDR3 DNA sequence: TGTGCCAGCAGTTACTCAGTAGCGGGAGGGACCCAGTACTTC. Amino acid sequence: CASSYSVAGGTQYF.

This clone was picked up a small number of times. This chain uses TRBV2 with TRBJ2-2; 9 bases agree with TRBD1. This CDR3 has 16 residues. The V gene's germline CDR1 is SNHLY and CDR2 FYNNEI. V was clipped by 8 bases and J by 1 base; unmatched bases: 8. In nucleotides, the CDR3 is TGTGCCAGCCAGGTTAACAGGGGGCTGAACACCGGGGAGCTGTTTTTT. It codes for CASQVNRGLNTGELFF. Together with reference TRBV2 and TRBJ2-2, the CDR3 gives the full variable domain: EPEVTQTPSHQVTQMGQEVILRCVPISNHLYFYWYRQILGQKVEFLVSFYNNEISEKSEIFDDQFSVERPDGSNFTLKIRSTKLEDSAMYFCASQVNRGLNTGELFFGEGSRLTVL.

The chain combines TRBV5-1 with TRBJ2-3; D is perhaps TRBD2 (5 bases). In germline, CDR1 is SGHRS, CDR2 YFSETQ. The V end was cut by 0 bases, the J end by 0 bases, with 8 bases between. This CDR3 comprises 15 residues. The CDR3 sequence: CASSLARGSTDTQYF. The CDR3 region has the DNA TGCGCCAGCAGCTTGGCACGCGGGAGCACAGATACGCAGTATTTT.

V is TRBV2 and J is TRBJ2-1; TRBD2 matches at 11 bases. The CDR3 has 13 residues. Germline-derived CDR1 and CDR2 are SNHLY and FYNNEI. The junction had 5 bases not matched to a gene; V was cut back by 9 bases and J by 7 bases. As DNA, the CDR3 is TGTGCCAGGCGGACTAGCGGGTGGAATGAGCAGTTCTTC. Its translation: CARRTSGWNEQFF. Together with reference TRBV2 and TRBJ2-1, the CDR3 gives the full variable domain: EPEVTQTPSHQVTQMGQEVILRCVPISNHLYFYWYRQILGQKVEFLVSFYNNEISEKSEIFDDQFSVERPDGSNFTLKIRSTKLEDSAMYFCARRTSGWNEQFFGPGTRLTVL.

The V call is TRBV10-1, the J call TRBJ2-3; 9 bases match TRBD2. V lost 0 bases and J lost 5; bases outside the gene matches: 0. The CDR3 is 14 amino acids. Germline CDR1 WNHNN, CDR2 SYGVQD (reference sequence). Written as DNA, the CDR3 is TGCGCCAGCAGTGAGTCTAGCGGGAGAGATACGCAGTATTTT. It yields the protein CASSESSGRDTQYF.

This sequence joins TRBV5-4 and TRBJ2-1; TRBD2 matches at 14 bases. After removal of 4 bases from V and 5 bases from J, the junction contained 8 bases not matched to a gene. The CDR3 spans 17 residues. Germline CDR1 is SGHNT and CDR2 is YYREEE (reference sequence). The CDR3 DNA reads TGTGCCAGCAGCCTCGGGACTAGCGGGAGAGTAGACAATGAGCAGTTCTTC. Translated, it gives CASSLGTSGRVDNEQFF.

The V and J genes are TRBV14 and TRBJ2-1; 9 positions agree with TRBD1. CDR1 and CDR2 from the germline V gene are SGHDN and FVKESK. The CDR3 sequence is 15 residues long. V gave up 3 bases and J gave up 9 bases; unmatched junction bases: 9. CDR3 sequence: CASSHPGQGRREQFF. The CDR3 region has the DNA TGTGCCAGCAGCCATCCCGGACAGGGGAGGCGTGAGCAGTTCTTC.

This chain links TRBV6-5 with TRBJ2-3; D may be TRBD2 (6 bases). Trimming took off 6 bases at V and 2 bases at J, with 15 bases between the two ends. The germline V gene has CDR1 MNHEY and CDR2 SVGAGI. The CDR3 runs to 15 residues. CDR3 residues: CASSPPGASTDTQYF. CDR3 bases: TGTGCCAGCAGCCCACCGGGAGCATCCACAGATACGCAGTATTTT.

The chain employs TRBV7-2 and TRBJ2-2; D is possibly TRBD2 (5 bases). V was clipped by 0 bases and J by 5 bases, with 13 bases between them. Germline CDR1 is SGHTA and CDR2 is FQGNSA. This CDR3 has 16 amino acids. The CDR3: CASSLAGVTETGELFF. The DNA of the CDR3 is TGTGCCAGCAGCTTAGCGGGAGTTACCGAAACCGGGGAGCTGTTTTTT.

The J gene is TRBJ2-7, the V gene TRBV29-1, with 8 bases identical to TRBD1. J gave up 4 bases and V 1 base, and 0 bases lay outside the gene matches. Germline CDR1 SQVTM, CDR2 ANQGSEA. The CDR3 is made up of 12 amino acids. CDR3 loop: CSVEGTGYEQYF. The CDR3 bases are TGCAGCGTTGAAGGGACAGGGTACGAGCAGTACTTC.

The chain has TRBV10-3 and TRBJ2-4, with TRBD2 identical over 8 bases. CDR3 length: 16 amino acids. Germline values: CDR1 ENHRY, CDR2 SYGVKD. With 0 bases clipped from V and 4 bases from J, the junction kept 5 bases outside the gene matches. CDR3 region: CAISESSASGKNIQYF. CDR3 coding DNA: TGTGCCATCAGTGAGTCTTCGGCTAGCGGGAAAAACATTCAGTACTTC.

V usage is TRBV27 and J usage is TRBJ2-1, with D possibly matching TRBD2 (5 bases). V lost 2 bases and J lost 9, with 11 bases in between. CDR1 MNHEY and CDR2 SMNVEV come from the germline V gene (reference sequence). This CDR3 region has 13 residues. CDR3 nucleotide sequence: TGTGCCAGCAGTTTAGGGGAAAGCGGTGAGCAGTTCTTC. Encoded protein: CASSLGESGEQFF.